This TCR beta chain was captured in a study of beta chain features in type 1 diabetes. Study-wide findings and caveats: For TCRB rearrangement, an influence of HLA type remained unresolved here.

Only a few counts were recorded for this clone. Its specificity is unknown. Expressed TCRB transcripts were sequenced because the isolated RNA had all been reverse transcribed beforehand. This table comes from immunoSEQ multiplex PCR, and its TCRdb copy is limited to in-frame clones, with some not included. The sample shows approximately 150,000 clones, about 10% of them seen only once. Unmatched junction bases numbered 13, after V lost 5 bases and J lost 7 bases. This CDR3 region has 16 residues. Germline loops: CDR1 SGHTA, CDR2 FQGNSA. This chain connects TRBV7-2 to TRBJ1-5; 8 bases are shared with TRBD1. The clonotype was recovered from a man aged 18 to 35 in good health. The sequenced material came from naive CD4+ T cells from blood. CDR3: CASSRRQGTVEQPQHF. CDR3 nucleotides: TGTGCCAGCAGCCGGCGACAGGGGACGGTAGAACAGCCCCAGCATTTT.